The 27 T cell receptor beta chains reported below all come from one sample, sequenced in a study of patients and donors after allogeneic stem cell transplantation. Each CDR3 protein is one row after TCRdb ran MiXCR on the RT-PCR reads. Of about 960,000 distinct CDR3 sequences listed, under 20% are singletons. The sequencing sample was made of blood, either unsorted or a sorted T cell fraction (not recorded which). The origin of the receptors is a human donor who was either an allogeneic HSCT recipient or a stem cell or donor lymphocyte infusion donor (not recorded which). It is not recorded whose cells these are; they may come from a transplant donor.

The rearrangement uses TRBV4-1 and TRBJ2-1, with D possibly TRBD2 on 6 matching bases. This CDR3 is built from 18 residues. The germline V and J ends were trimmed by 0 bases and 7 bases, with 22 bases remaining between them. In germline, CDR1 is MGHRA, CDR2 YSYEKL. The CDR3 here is CASSQEGGSGLPRNEQFF. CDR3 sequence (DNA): TGCGCCAGCAGCCAAGAGGGAGGAAGCGGGCTTCCGAGGAATGAGCAGTTCTTC.

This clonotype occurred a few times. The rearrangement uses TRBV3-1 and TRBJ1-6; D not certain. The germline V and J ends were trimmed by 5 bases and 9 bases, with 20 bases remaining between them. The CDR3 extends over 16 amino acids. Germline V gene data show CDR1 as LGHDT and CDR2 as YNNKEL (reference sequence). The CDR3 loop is CASSGLQLARGSPLHF. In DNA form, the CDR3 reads TGTGCCAGCAGCGGTCTTCAGCTAGCCCGGGGTTCACCCCTCCACTTT.

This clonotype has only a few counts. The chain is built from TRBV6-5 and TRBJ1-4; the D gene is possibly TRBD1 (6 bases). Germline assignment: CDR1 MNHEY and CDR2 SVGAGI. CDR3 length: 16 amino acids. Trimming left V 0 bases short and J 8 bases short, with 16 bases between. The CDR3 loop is CASSYSAGESGEKLFF. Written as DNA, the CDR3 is TGTGCCAGCAGTTACTCGGCAGGGGAATCAGGCGAAAAACTGTTTTTT.

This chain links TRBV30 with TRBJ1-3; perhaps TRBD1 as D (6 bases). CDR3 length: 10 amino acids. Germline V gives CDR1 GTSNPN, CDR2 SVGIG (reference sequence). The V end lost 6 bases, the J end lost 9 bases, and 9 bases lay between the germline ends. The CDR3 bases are TGTGCCTGTGACAGGTCCACCATATATTTT. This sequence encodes CACDRSTIYF.

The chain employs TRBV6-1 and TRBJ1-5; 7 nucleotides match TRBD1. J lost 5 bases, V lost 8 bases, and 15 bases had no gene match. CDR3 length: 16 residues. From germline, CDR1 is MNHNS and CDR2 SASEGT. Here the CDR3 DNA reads TGTGCCAGCTCCAGGGGGGGTACAGGAACACATCAGCCCCAGCATTTT. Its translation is CASSRGGTGTHQPQHF.

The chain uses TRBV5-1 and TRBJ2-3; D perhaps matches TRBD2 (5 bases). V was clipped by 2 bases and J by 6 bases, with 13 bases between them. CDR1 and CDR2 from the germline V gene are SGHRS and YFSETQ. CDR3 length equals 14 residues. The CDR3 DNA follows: TGCGCCAGCAGCTTTTCGGCTAGCCCGGATACGCAGTATTTT. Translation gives CASSFSASPDTQYF.

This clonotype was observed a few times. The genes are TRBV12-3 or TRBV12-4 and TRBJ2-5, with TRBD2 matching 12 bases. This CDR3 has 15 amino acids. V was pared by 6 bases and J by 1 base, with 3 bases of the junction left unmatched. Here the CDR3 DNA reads TGTGCCAGCAGACTAGCGGGGGGTCCCCAAGAGACCCAGTACTTC. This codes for CASRLAGGPQETQYF.

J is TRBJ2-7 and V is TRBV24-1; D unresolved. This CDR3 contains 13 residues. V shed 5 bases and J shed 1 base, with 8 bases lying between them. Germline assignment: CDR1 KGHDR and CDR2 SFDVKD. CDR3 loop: CATSGTWSYEQYF. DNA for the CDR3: TGTGCCACCAGTGGAACATGGTCCTACGAGCAGTACTTC.

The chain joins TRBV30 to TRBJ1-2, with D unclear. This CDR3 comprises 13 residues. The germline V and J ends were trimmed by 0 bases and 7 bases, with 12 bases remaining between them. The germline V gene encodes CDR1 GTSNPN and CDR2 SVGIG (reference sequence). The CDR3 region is CAWSVQPAGGYTF. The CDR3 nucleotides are TGTGCCTGGAGTGTACAACCGGCGGGTGGCTACACCTTC.

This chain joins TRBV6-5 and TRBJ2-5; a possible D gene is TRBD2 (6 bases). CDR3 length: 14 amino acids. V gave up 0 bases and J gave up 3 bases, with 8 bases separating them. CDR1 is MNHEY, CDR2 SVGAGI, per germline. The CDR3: CASSYSTSKETQYF. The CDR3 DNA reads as TGTGCCAGCAGTTACTCGACTAGTAAAGAGACCCAGTACTTC.

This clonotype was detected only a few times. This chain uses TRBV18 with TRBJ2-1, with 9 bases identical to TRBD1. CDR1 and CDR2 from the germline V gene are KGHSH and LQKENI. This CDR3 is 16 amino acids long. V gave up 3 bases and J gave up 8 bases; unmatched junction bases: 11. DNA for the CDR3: TGTGCCAGCTCACCTCGTACAGGGGGCATTGGTCATGAGCAGTTCTTC. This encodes CASSPRTGGIGHEQFF. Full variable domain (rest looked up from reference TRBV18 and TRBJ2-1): NAGVMQNPRHLVRRRGQEARLRCSPMKGHSHVYWYRQLPEEGLKFMVYLQKENIIDESGMPKERFSAEFPKEGPSILRIQQVVRGDSAAYFCASSPRTGGIGHEQFFGPGTRLTVL.

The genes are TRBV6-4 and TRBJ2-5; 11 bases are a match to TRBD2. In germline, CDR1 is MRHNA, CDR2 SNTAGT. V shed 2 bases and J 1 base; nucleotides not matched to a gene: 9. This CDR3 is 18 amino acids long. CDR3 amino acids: CASSDGLAGGLLQETQYF. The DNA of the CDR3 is TGTGCCAGCAGTGACGGGCTAGCGGGGGGCCTACTCCAAGAGACCCAGTACTTC.

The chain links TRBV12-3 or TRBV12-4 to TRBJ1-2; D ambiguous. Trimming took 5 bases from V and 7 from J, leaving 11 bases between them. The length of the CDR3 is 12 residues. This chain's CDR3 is CASSPPGIGYTF. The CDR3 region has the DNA TGTGCCAGCAGTCCCCCGGGAATTGGCTACACCTTC.

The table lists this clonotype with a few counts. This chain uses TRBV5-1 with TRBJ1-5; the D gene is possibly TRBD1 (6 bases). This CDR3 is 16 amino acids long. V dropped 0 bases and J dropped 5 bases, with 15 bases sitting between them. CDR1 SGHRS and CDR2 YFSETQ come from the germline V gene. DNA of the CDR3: TGCGCCAGCAGCTTGGACCCGGGACACACGTATCAGCCCCAGCATTTT. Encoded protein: CASSLDPGHTYQPQHF.

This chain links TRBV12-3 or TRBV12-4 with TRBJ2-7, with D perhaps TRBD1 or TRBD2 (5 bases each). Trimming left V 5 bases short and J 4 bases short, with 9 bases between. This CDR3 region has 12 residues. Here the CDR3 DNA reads TGTGCCAGCAGTGGGACCCTGTACGAGCAGTACTTC. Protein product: CASSGTLYEQYF.

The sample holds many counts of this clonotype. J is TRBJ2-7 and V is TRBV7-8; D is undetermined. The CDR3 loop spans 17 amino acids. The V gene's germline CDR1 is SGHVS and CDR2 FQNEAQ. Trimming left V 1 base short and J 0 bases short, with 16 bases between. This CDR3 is CASSLVNGALISYEQYF. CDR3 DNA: TGTGCCAGCAGCTTAGTCAACGGCGCACTAATCTCCTACGAGCAGTACTTC. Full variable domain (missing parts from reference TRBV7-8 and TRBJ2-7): GAGVSQSPRYKVAKRGQDVALRCDPISGHVSLFWYQQALGQGPEFLTYFQNEAQLDKSGLPSDRFFAERPEGSVSTLKIQRTQQEDSAVYLCASSLVNGALISYEQYFGPGTRLTVT.

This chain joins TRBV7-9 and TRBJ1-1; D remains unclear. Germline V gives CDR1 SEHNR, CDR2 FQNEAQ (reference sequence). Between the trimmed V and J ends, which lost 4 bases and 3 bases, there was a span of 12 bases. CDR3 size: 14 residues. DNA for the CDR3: TGTGCCAGCAGCTGGCGTGATGACTACACTGAAGCTTTCTTT. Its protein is CASSWRDDYTEAFF.

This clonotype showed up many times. This CDR3 is CSVDGRVWETQYF. For the CDR3, the DNA is TGCAGCGTTGATGGAAGGGTATGGGAGACCCAGTACTTC. V is TRBV29-1 and J is TRBJ2-5; D gene unclear. V lost 3 bases and J lost 5, with 13 bases in between. The germline V gene encodes CDR1 SQVTM and CDR2 ANQGSEA. CDR3 length equals 13 residues.

The CDR3 here is CAIRGDSAYEQYF. CDR3 coding DNA: TGTGCCATCAGGGGGGACAGCGCCTACGAGCAGTACTTC. The chain carries TRBV10-3 and TRBJ2-7, with TRBD1 identical over 7 bases. This CDR3 spans 13 amino acids. Per germline, CDR1 ENHRY and CDR2 SYGVKD. Trimming cost V 6 bases and J 2 bases; bases outside gene matches: 4.

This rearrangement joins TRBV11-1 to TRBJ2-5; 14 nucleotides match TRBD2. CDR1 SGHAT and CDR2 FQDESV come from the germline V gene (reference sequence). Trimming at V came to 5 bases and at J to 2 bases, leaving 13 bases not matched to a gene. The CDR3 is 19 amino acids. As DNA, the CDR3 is TGTGCCAGCAGCCCGCGACTAGCGGGGGGGCCCAGTCAACAAGAGACCCAGTACTTC. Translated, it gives CASSPRLAGGPSQQETQYF.

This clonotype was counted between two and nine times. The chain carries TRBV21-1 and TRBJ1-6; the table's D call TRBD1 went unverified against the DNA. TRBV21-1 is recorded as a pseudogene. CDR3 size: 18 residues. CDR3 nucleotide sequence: TGTGCCAGCAGCAAAGGGGAACCAACAGGACAGGGTAATTCACCCCTCCACTTT. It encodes CASSKGEPTGQGNSPLHF.

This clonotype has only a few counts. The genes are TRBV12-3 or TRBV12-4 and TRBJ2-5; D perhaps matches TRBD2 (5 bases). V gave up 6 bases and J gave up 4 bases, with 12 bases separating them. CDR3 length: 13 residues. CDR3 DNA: TGTGCCAGCAGACCTGACCGGGGAGAGACCCAGTACTTC. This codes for CASRPDRGETQYF.

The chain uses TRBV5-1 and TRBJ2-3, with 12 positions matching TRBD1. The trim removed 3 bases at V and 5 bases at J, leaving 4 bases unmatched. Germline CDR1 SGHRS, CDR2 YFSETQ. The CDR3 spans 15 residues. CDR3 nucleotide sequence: TGCGCCAGCAGCTCGGGACAGGGGGCAAGAGATACGCAGTATTTT. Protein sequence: CASSSGQGARDTQYF.

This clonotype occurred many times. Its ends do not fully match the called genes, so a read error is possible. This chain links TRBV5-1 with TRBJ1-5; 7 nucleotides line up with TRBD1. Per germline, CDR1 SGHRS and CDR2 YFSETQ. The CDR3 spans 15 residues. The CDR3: CASSLGTVSNQPQHF. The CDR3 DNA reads TGTGCCAGCAGCTTAGGGACAGTTAGCAATCAGCCCCAGCATTTT.

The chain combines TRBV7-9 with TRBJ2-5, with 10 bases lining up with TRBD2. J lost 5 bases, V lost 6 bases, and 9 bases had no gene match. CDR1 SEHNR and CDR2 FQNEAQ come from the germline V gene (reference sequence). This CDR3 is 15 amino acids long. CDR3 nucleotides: TGTGCCAGCAGGGCGCCGGGACTAGCGAGGGAGACCCAGTACTTC. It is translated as CASRAPGLARETQYF.

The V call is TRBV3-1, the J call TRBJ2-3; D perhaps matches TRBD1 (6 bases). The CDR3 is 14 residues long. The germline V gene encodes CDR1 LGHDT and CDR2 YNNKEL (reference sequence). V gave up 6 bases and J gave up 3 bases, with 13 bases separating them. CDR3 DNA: TGTGCCAGCAGTCGAATGGGGGCAACAGATACGCAGTATTTT. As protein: CASSRMGATDTQYF.

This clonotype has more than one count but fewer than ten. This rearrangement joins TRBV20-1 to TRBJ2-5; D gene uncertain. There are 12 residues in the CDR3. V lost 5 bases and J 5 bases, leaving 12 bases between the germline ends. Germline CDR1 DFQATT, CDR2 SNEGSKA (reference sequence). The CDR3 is CSAAPWAETQYF. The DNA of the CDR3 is TGCAGTGCTGCTCCTTGGGCGGAGACCCAGTACTTC.